The TCR beta chain under discussion was sequenced for a study of regulatory T cells in long-lasting Graves disease (dated by TCRdb to the early 2020s). For the study in its entirety: Persistent Graves' disease was defined as persistently positive TSH receptor autoantibodies together with antithyroid drug treatment for over 5 years. In the clinical cohort, patients with persistent Graves' disease had used antithyroid drugs for an average of about 10 years. The study was conducted in China and was registered as a clinical trial. A total of 35 or so samples underwent TCR sequencing: about 13 from persistent and about 20 from newly diagnosed Graves' disease patients. Patients with persistent Graves' disease were compared with patients with newly diagnosed Graves' disease using TCR sequencing and RNA sequencing of peripheral blood. Overall study outcomes, separate from this receptor: Patients with persistent disease shared more public clonotypes (under 3,000) than newly diagnosed patients did (about 1,000). The authors noted that the small sample size was a limitation that may lower accuracy. Only peripheral blood was studied, because thyroid tissue, the primary lesion, was inaccessible. Persistent disease showed preferential use of TRBV28, TRBJ1-2 and TRBJ2-5, whereas newly diagnosed disease favored TRBV20-1 and TRBJ2-1. Sequencing and analysis were limited to the TCR beta chain. Lower TCR Shannon entropy and fewer highly expanded clones were observed in persistent Graves' disease patients than in newly diagnosed patients, which suggested clonal expansion.

Libraries were built with multiplex PCR. The sequencer was an Illumina HiSeq 4000. iRepertoire HTBI primers and Arm-PCR amplification of CDR3 regions were used to construct TCR beta libraries. Gel purification was performed on PCR products prior to sequencing. On the study's bioinformatics: Gene usage analysis of CDR3 amino acid clonotypes used the approximately 56 TRBV and about 15 TRBJ segments found across samples. COPE and FqMerger were used to merge the filtered high-quality paired reads into contigs. BLAST was used to align contigs to IMGT TRBV, TRBD and TRBJ reference genes, with CDR3 defined following IMGT. Any clonotype with a frequency above 0.1% was classified as a highly expanded clone. Repertoire diversity was measured by Shannon entropy, and V-J evenness by the Gini coefficient. Clonotypes shared by more than one individual were considered public. The public reads were reprocessed in TCRdb via fastp at Q25 and MiXCR, keeping in-frame beta chains. CDR3 protein sequences are deduplicated, and each keeps its most common genes and DNA. The V and J calls reflect TCRdb's pipeline rather than the authors' work. In this sample the table shows 400,000 to 500,000 distinct CDR3 sequences, 21% of which occur a single time. The ten largest clones take up more than 13% of the sample.

This clonotype was seen at least ten times. It lacks a known antigen. No qualities accompany the bases; no much larger clone lies one base away. Taken with the paper, the label for time point translates to: persistent/refractory GD, antithyroid drugs over 5 years with positive TRAb. RNA was extracted from PBMCs in TRIzol for both TCR sequencing and RNA sequencing. The diagnosis of Graves' disease followed American Thyroid Association guidelines. Recruitment of patients was carried out at an endocrinology department in Xi'an, China. From each patient, 7.5 to 9.5 milliliters of peripheral blood was collected into an EDTA anticoagulant tube. Ficoll Paque Plus density gradient separation was used to isolate PBMCs, and no further T cell sorting was performed. An Agilent 2100 Bioanalyzer and agarose gel were used to assess RNA quality, and a NanoDrop 2000 was used to measure RNA concentration. Taken from cysteine to phenylalanine, the CDR3 has 15 residues. The read is trimmed to its CDR3 DNA, 45 bases read in frame from base 1. The germline V gene specifies MNHEY as CDR1 and SVGAGI as CDR2. V and J lose 0 bases and 0 bases, and a span of 9 bases separates them.

This TCR was sampled from a female donor with Graves disease. Sequencing used peripheral blood mononuclear cells (PBMCs), obtained when the disease was refractory, from a patient treated with antithyroid drugs. The sequence joins TRBV6-5 to TRBJ2-7; no D gene can be assigned with confidence. The base sequence is TGTGCCAGCAGTTACTCGGCGGAAAGCTCCTACGAGCAGTACTTC. This encodes CASSYSAESSYEQYF.